The clone carrying this TCR beta chain was detected only a few times. The antigen remains undetermined. These data come from a study of T-cell memory formation after mild COVID-19. CDR1 and CDR2 (germline): SGHDT, YYEEEE. Trimming stripped 3 bases from V and 8 bases from J, with 11 bases between. The CDR3 is 13 residues long. With constant-segment primers, 5'RACE yielded cDNA libraries of TCR alpha and TCR beta that carried sample barcodes and UMIs. A single record per CDR3 protein comes from TCRdb applying MiXCR to the 5' RACE reads. This sample has more than 350,000 distinct CDR3 sequences, with about 16% found just once. Regarding the study as a whole: Pre-infection memory showed some responding clones, and this suggested that cross-reactive memory joined. A second wave expanding day 15 to 37 was CD4+-biased; contracting clones were balanced. Chiefly within CM and EM were the contracting CD4+ clones; CD8+ ones were within EMRA.

V usage is TRBV5-6 and J usage is TRBJ1-4; D is unresolved. The sequence was obtained from a man younger than 35 who had mild COVID-19 (a few samples of this study predate the infection). Cell type and time point are not known. What was sequenced was PBMCs or a T cell subset sorted from them (not recorded which). The CDR3 DNA reads as TGTGCCAGCAGCTCGCCTGGAGGGGAAAAACTGTTTTTT. The encoded protein is CASSSPGGEKLFF.